The T cell receptor (beta chain) under discussion was sequenced for a study of T cells in Graves' hyperthyroidism and ophthalmopathy. Study details: The authors collected peripheral blood at initial diagnosis, before any treatment.

The CDR3 regions of TCR beta were amplified from RNA transcripts. When the TCR CDR3 underwent first-round RT-PCR, the HTBI primer set was used. TCRdb fed the multiplex PCR reads into MiXCR, producing one record per CDR3 protein. Of nearly 750,000 distinct CDR3 sequences listed, approximately 36% are singletons. Study-level results: Clonotypes that were expanded in thyroid above 0.001 mostly appeared in blood too.

A note on this clonotype: Its matching antigen is unknown.

Germline V CDR1 and CDR2: PRHDT, FYEKMQ (reference sequence). CDR3 length: 12 amino acids. V shed 3 bases and J shed 8 bases, with 10 bases lying between them. The patients, who ranged from 18 to 65 in age, presented with newly diagnosed hyperthyroidism lasting under 2 months. The material sequenced was blood. The receptor's source is a middle-aged woman with Graves' hyperthyroidism. This rearrangement joins TRBV13 to TRBJ1-2; unclear D gene. The DNA of the CDR3 is TGTGCCAGCAGCTTGAACCAAGTAGGCTACACCTTC. This sequence encodes CASSLNQVGYTF.